The source of this TCR beta chain is a study of PD-1 blockade in classical Hodgkin lymphoma. Study-wide results and caveats: Anyone who began nivolumab under 1 year after ASCT was excluded. Baseline diversity in complete responders resembled that of newly diagnosed patients. Relapsed/refractory patients reportedly had the lowest baseline TCR diversity, below newly diagnosed patients, who were below healthy donors.

TCRdb's copy holds only in-frame clones and misses some; the assay was immunoSEQ multiplex PCR. The repertoire holds about 16,000 clones, 85% seen once, with 1% in the top ten. Remarks on this clone: Its matching antigen is unknown.

With no exception, relapse followed autologous stem cell transplantation in all patients, and brentuximab vedotin exposure varied. Magnetic negative selection of thawed PBMCs was the method by which CD4+ T cells were purified. Complete response, partial response or progressive disease constituted the best responses recorded. The CDR3 extends over 15 amino acids. The rearrangement joins TRBV21-1 to TRBJ1-1; TRBD1, the table's D call, lacks a check against the DNA. TRBV21-1 is a known pseudogene. The sample consisted of CD4+ T cells from blood, taken at baseline. The sequence was collected from a human donor with classical Hodgkin lymphoma. The CDR3 DNA reads as TGTGCCAGCAGCAAAGCGCCAAGAACAGCCGGTGAAGCTTTCTTT. It is translated as CASSKAPRTAGEAFF.